Presented here are 18 T cell receptor beta chains from one specimen sequenced in a study of T cells in Graves' hyperthyroidism and ophthalmopathy. The TCR beta CDR3 regions underwent amplification using RNA transcripts as the source. When the TCR CDR3 underwent first-round RT-PCR, the HTBI primer set was used. Using its own MiXCR run on the multiplex PCR reads, TCRdb lists one record per CDR3 protein. The sample holds roughly 290,000 distinct CDR3 sequences, 13% seen once. Sequenced material: blood. These receptors were collected from a woman aged 25 to 45 with Graves' hyperthyroidism that later progressed to Graves' ophthalmopathy.

This clonotype showed up just a few times. This sequence joins TRBV6-2 or TRBV6-3 and TRBJ1-2; D not certain. The CDR3 spans 11 residues. Germline V lookup: CDR1 MNHEY, CDR2 SVGEGT. V was cut by 6 bases and J by 6 bases, with 8 bases left in between. In DNA form, the CDR3 reads TGTGCCAGCAGAAATTCCCATGGCTACACCTTC. This gives the protein CASRNSHGYTF.

Ten or more counts support this clonotype. The rearrangement links TRBV6-2 or TRBV6-3 to TRBJ2-7; D possibly corresponds to TRBD1 (6 bases). V was shortened by 3 bases and J by 2 bases, with 17 bases between the two germline ends. This CDR3 comprises 16 residues. CDR1 is MNHEY, CDR2 SVGEGT, per germline. The DNA for the CDR3 is TGTGCCAGCAGTTATTCCCCGGCGGACAGCACCTACGAGCAGTACTTC. Translation: CASSYSPADSTYEQYF.

This clonotype was detected only a few times. A much bigger clone sits one base away, suggesting this may be a read error. The chain combines TRBV6-2 or TRBV6-3 with TRBJ2-7; the D is unclear. V lost 8 bases and J 2 bases, leaving 16 bases between the germline ends. The CDR3 is 14 amino acids. CDR1 is MNHEY, CDR2 SVGEGT, per germline. CDR3 DNA sequence: TGTGCCAGCGGTGGAGCTCTAGGGACCTACGAGCAGTACTTC. Translation: CASGGALGTYEQYF.

The CDR3 loop is CASSAGVGGPRPLSSYNEQFF. CDR3 nucleotide sequence: TGTGCCAGCAGTGCTGGAGTGGGAGGGCCCAGACCTCTGAGCTCCTACAATGAGCAGTTCTTC. V usage is TRBV25-1 and J usage is TRBJ2-1; 7 bases fit TRBD2. Germline V CDR1 and CDR2: MGHDK, SYGVNS. The CDR3 is made up of 21 amino acids. V shed 4 bases and J 0 bases; nucleotides not matched to a gene: 21. Complete variable domain (other parts from reference TRBV25-1 and TRBJ2-1): EADIYQTPRYLVIGTGKKITLECSQTMGHDKMYWYQQDPGMELHLIHYSYGVNSTEKGDLSSESTVSRIRTEHFPLTLESARPSHTSQYLCASSAGVGGPRPLSSYNEQFFGPGTRLTVL.

This clonotype was picked up a small number of times. Just one base apart from a much larger clone, this may be a read error. The chain uses TRBV7-3 and TRBJ2-5, with D maybe TRBD2 (5 bases). CDR1 and CDR2 (germline): SGHTA, FQGTGA. CDR3 length equals 13 residues. The CDR3 loop is CASSLWFGETQCF. The CDR3 nucleotides read TGTGCCAGCAGCTTATGGTTTGGGGAGACCCAGTGCTTC.

Ten or more counts support this clonotype. V usage is TRBV19 and J usage is TRBJ2-7, with D perhaps being TRBD1 or TRBD2 (6 bases each). Trimming removed 6 bases at V and 2 bases at J, with 17 bases between. Germline V CDR1 and CDR2: LNHDA, SQIVND (reference sequence). This CDR3 has 15 amino acids. The CDR3 here is CASSASGAGTYEQYF. DNA for the CDR3: TGTGCCAGTAGCGCTTCGGGGGCAGGGACCTACGAGCAGTACTTC.

The V gene is TRBV2, the J gene TRBJ2-1; 8 bases match TRBD2. The CDR3 is made up of 15 amino acids. J gave up 3 bases and V 6 bases, and 7 bases lay outside the gene matches. Germline-derived CDR1 and CDR2 are SNHLY and FYNNEI. The CDR3 sequence is CASRGAGAVYNEQFF. DNA of the CDR3: TGTGCCAGCAGGGGAGCGGGAGCGGTCTACAATGAGCAGTTCTTC.

This clonotype was recorded many times. DNA for the CDR3: TGTGCCAGTAGCAGGACTAGCGGGGGTCCCACCGGGGAGCTGTTTTTT. It encodes CASSRTSGGPTGELFF. The chain joins TRBV19 to TRBJ2-2; TRBD2 agrees at 13 bases. Germline V gives CDR1 LNHDA, CDR2 SQIVND (reference sequence). The CDR3 sequence is 16 residues long. J gave up 4 bases and V 6 bases, and 5 bases lay outside the gene matches.

V and J are TRBV4-1 and TRBJ2-7; D possibly corresponds to TRBD2 (5 bases). Per germline, CDR1 MGHRA and CDR2 YSYEKL. Trimming stripped 3 bases from V and 0 bases from J, with 18 bases between. The length of the CDR3 is 17 residues. CDR3 loop: CASSQHSPGTFSYEQYF. For the CDR3, the DNA is TGCGCCAGCAGCCAGCACTCCCCGGGAACCTTCTCCTACGAGCAGTACTTC.

This clonotype came up many times. The gene calls are TRBV29-1 and TRBJ2-7; D is possibly TRBD2 (5 bases). CDR1 and CDR2 (germline): SQVTM, ANQGSEA. Trimming shortened V by 0 bases and J by 3 bases, and 15 bases separated the two germline ends. CDR3 length: 15 amino acids. The CDR3 sequence: CSVEDGSGFFYEQYF. CDR3 bases: TGCAGCGTTGAAGACGGCAGCGGTTTCTTCTACGAGCAGTACTTC.

A few counts support this clonotype. The chain combines TRBV4-3 with TRBJ1-4; no firm D call. The CDR3 is 17 residues long. The V gene lost 0 bases and the J gene lost 8 bases, with 19 bases spanning the gap. Looked up from germline, CDR1 is LGHNA and CDR2 is YSLEER. CDR3 protein: CASSQDNNGASVEKLFF. Here the CDR3 DNA reads TGCGCCAGCAGCCAAGATAATAATGGAGCTAGTGTGGAAAAACTGTTTTTT.

This clonotype has at least ten counts. The chain combines TRBV5-1 with TRBJ2-7; 7 nucleotides align to TRBD1. This CDR3 is built from 14 residues. Germline V CDR1 and CDR2: SGHRS, YFSETQ. Unmatched junction bases numbered 5, after V lost 0 bases and J lost 5 bases. CDR3 sequence (DNA): TGCGCCAGCAGCTTGGCACAGGGGTTCAACGAGCAGTACTTC. This encodes CASSLAQGFNEQYF.

The table lists this clonotype with a few counts. The chain recombines TRBV6-2 or TRBV6-3 with TRBJ1-6; D call uncertain. Trimming took off 8 bases at V and 9 bases at J, with 17 bases between the two ends. This CDR3 has 14 residues. Germline loops: CDR1 MNHEY, CDR2 SVGEGT. The CDR3 nucleotides are TGTGCCAGCCGCGACAATTTAGTCTCTTCACCCCTCCACTTT. As protein: CASRDNLVSSPLHF.

V and J are TRBV6-1 and TRBJ2-1, with D possibly called TRBD1 or TRBD2 (5 bases each). The CDR3 extends over 16 amino acids. Germline loops: CDR1 MNHNS, CDR2 SASEGT. Trimming left V 7 bases short and J 8 bases short, with 24 bases between. Here the CDR3 DNA reads TGTGCCAGCAAGCTGTACGGGACCATACTTTGGGATGAGCAGTTCTTC. The encoded protein is CASKLYGTILWDEQFF.

The V call is TRBV7-3, the J call TRBJ1-5; D ambiguous. V lost 5 bases and J 5 bases, leaving 10 bases between the germline ends. From germline, CDR1 is SGHTA and CDR2 FQGTGA. The CDR3 has 13 amino acids. For the CDR3, the DNA is TGTGCCAGCAGCCAAGCGTTATATCAGCCCCAGCATTTT. It yields the protein CASSQALYQPQHF.

This clonotype occurred once. The CDR3 spells CASSWFTGQQTYEQYF. The CDR3 coding sequence is TGTGCCAGCAGCTGGTTTACGGGACAGCAGACCTACGAGCAGTACTTC. This chain uses TRBV13 with TRBJ2-7, with TRBD1 identical over 7 bases. The trim removed 4 bases at V and 2 bases at J, leaving 11 bases unmatched. Germline CDR1 PRHDT, CDR2 FYEKMQ (reference sequence). The CDR3 has 16 amino acids. Full variable domain (remainder filled in from reference TRBV13 and TRBJ2-7): AAGVIQSPRHLIKEKRETATLKCYPIPRHDTVYWYQQGPGQDPQFLISFYEKMQSDKGSIPDRFSAQQFSDYHSELNMSSLELGDSALYFCASSWFTGQQTYEQYFGPGTRLTVT.

There are many counts of this clonotype. The chain links TRBV10-3 to TRBJ2-5; TRBD1 is a possible D gene (7 bases). The CDR3 is 14 amino acids. V was shortened by 5 bases and J by 5 bases, with 15 bases between the two germline ends. CDR1 ENHRY and CDR2 SYGVKD come from the germline V gene. Written as DNA, the CDR3 is TGTGCCATCAGTACACAGGGGACTGTCGAGACCCAGTACTTC. As protein: CAISTQGTVETQYF.

The sample holds a few counts of this clonotype. The chain is built from TRBV7-2 and TRBJ2-1; D may be TRBD2 (5 bases). There are 14 residues in the CDR3. Per germline, CDR1 SGHTA and CDR2 FQGNSA. Trimming stripped 10 bases from V and 5 bases from J, with 18 bases between. The CDR3 sequence: CANILIGGNNEQFF. The CDR3, as DNA: TGTGCCAACATTCTTATCGGAGGTAACAATGAGCAGTTCTTC.